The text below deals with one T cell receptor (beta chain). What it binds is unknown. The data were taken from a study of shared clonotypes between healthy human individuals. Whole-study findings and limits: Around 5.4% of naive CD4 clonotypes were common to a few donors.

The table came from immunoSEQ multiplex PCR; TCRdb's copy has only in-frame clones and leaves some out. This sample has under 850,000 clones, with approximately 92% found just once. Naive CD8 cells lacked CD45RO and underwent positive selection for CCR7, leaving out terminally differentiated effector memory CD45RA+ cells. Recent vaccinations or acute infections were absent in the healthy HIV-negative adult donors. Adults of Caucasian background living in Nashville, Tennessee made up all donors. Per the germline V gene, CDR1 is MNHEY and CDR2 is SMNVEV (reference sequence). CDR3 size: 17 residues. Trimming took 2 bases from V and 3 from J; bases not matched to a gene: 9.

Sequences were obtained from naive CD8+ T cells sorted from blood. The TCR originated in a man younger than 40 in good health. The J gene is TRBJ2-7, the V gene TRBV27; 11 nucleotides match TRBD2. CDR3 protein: CASSLSRRLAGFYEQYF. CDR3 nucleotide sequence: TGTGCCAGCAGTTTAAGCCGTCGACTAGCGGGATTCTACGAGCAGTACTTC.